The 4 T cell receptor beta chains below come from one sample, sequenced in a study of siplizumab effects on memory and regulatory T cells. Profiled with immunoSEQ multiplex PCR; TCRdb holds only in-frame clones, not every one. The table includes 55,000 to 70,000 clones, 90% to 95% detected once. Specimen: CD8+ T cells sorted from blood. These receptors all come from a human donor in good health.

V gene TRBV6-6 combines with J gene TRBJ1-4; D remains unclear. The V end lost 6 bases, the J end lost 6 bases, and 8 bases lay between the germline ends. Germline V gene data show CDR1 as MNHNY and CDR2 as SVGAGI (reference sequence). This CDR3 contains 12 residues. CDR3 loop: CASSAGYEKLFF. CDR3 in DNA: TGTGCCAGCAGCGCCGGTTATGAAAAACTGTTTTTT.

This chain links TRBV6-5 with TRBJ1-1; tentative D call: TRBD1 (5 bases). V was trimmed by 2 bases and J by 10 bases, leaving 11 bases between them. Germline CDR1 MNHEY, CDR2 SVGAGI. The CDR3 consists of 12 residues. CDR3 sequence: CASSYDRGLAFF. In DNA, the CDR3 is TGTGCCAGCAGTTACGACCGGGGGTTAGCTTTCTTT.

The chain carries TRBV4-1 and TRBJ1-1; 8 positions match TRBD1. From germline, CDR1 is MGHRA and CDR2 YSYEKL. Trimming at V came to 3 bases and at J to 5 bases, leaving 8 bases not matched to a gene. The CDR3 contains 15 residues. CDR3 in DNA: TGCGCCAGCAGCCACGCGCTGACAGGGGAGACTGAAGCTTTCTTT. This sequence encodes CASSHALTGETEAFF.

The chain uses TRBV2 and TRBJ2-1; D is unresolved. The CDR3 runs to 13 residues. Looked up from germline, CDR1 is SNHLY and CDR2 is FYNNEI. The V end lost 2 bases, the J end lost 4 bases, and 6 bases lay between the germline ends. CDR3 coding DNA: TGTGCCAGCAGTGAATTGCAGTACAATGAGCAGTTCTTC. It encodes CASSELQYNEQFF.